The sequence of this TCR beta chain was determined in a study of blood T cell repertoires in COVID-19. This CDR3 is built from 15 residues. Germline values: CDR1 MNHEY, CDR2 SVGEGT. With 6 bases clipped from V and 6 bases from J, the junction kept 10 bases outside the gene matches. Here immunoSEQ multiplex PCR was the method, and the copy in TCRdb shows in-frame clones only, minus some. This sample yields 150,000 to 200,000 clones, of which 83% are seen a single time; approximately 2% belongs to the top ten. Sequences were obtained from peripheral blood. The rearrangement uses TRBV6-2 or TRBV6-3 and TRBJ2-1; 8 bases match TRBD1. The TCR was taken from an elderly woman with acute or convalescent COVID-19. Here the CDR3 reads CASSEGQGVGNEQFF. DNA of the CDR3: TGTGCCAGCAGCGAAGGACAGGGAGTGGGCAATGAGCAGTTCTTC.